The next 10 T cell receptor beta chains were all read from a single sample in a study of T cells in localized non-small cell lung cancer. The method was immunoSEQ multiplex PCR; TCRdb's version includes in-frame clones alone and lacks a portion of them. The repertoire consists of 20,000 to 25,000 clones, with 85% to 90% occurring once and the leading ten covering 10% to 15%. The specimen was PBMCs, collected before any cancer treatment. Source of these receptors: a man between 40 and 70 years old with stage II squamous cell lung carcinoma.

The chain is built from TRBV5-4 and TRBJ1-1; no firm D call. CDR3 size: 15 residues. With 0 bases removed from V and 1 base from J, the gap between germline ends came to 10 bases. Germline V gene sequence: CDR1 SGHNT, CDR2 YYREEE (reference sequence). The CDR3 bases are TGTGCCAGCAGCTTGGGATCGGGCTGGAACACTGAAGCTTTCTTT. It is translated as CASSLGSGWNTEAFF.

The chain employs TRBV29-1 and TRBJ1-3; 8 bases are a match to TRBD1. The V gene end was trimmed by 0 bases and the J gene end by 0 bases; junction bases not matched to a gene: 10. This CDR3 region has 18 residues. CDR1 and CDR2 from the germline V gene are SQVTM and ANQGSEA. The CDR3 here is CSVEDVGTGPSSGNTIYF. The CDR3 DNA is TGCAGCGTTGAAGACGTCGGGACAGGCCCGAGCTCTGGAAACACCATATATTTT.

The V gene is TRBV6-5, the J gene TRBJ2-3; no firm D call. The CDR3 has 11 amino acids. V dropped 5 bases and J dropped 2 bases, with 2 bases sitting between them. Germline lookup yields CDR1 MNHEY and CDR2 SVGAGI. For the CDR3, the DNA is TGTGCCAGCAGTCACACAGATACGCAGTATTTT. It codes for CASSHTDTQYF.

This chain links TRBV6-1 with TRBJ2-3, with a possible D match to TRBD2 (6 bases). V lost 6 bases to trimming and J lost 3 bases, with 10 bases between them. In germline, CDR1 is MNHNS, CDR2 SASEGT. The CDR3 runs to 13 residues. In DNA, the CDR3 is TGTGCCAGCAGGGGCGGAGGGACAGATACGCAGTATTTT. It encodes CASRGGGTDTQYF.

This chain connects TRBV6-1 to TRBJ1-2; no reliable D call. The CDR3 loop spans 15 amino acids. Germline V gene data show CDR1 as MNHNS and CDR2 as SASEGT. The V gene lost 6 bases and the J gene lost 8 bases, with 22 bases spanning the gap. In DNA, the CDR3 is TGTGCCAGCAGAGAGCGACACCGGGTCCCCGACGGCTACACCTTC. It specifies CASRERHRVPDGYTF.

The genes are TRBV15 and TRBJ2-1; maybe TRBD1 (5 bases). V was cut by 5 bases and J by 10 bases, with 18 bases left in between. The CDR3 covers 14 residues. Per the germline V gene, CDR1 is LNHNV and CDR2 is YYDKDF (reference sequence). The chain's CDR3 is CATSPPGSRLEQFF. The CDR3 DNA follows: TGTGCCACCAGCCCGCCAGGGTCCCGCCTAGAGCAGTTCTTC.

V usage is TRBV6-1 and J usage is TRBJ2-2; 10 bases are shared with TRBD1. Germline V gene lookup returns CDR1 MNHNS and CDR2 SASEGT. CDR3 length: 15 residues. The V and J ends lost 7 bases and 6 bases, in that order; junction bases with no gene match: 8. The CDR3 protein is CASTPGQGGAGELFF. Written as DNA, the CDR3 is TGTGCCAGCACTCCCGGACAGGGGGGTGCCGGGGAGCTGTTTTTT.

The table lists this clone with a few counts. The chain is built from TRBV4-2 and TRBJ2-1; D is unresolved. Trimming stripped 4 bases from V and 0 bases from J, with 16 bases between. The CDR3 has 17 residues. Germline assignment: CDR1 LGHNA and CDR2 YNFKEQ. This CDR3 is CASSPGRQLPSYNEQFF. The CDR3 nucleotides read TGTGCCAGCAGCCCCGGACGGCAACTTCCCTCCTACAATGAGCAGTTCTTC.

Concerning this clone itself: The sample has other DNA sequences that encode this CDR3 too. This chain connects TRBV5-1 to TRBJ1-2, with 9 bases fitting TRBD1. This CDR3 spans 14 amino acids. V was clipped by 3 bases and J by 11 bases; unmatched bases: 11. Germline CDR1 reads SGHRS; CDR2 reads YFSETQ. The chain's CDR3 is CASSWDRDREEYTF. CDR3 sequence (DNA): TGCGCCAGCAGCTGGGACCGGGACAGGGAGGAGTACACCTTC.

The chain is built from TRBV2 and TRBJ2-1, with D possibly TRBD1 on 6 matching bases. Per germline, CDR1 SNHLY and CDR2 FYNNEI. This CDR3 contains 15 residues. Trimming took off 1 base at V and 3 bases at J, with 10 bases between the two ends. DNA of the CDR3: TGTGCCAGCAGTGAAGGGGTAGGGGGCTACAATGAGCAGTTCTTC. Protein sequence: CASSEGVGGYNEQFF.